Following are 20 T cell receptor beta chains from one sample sequenced in a study of T cells in narcolepsy. Produced via immunoSEQ multiplex PCR; TCRdb's table is partial and in-frame only. The repertoire holds around 30,000 clones, with roughly 78% as singletons. Sequenced material: CD45RA- memory CD4+ T cells from PBMCs. All receptors derive from a human donor with narcolepsy.

The genes are TRBV5-1 and TRBJ1-1; possible D gene TRBD1, 5 bases. The CDR3 loop spans 15 amino acids. CDR1 SGHRS and CDR2 YFSETQ come from the germline V gene. The V end lost 0 bases, the J end lost 1 base, and 10 bases lay between the germline ends. The CDR3 sequence is CASSLGSGGNTEAFF. The CDR3 bases are TGCGCCAGCAGCTTGGGGTCCGGGGGGAACACTGAAGCTTTCTTT.

This rearrangement joins TRBV4-1 to TRBJ2-7; 8 bases are a match to TRBD1. Trimming removed 5 bases from V and 0 bases from J; junction bases left unmatched: 9. The V gene's germline CDR1 is MGHRA and CDR2 YSYEKL. The CDR3 totals 16 residues. As DNA, the CDR3 is TGCGCCAGCAGCGAACGGACAGGGACCTACTCCTACGAGCAGTACTTC. It encodes CASSERTGTYSYEQYF.

V usage is TRBV6-1 and J usage is TRBJ1-2; possibly TRBD1 for D (6 bases). From germline, CDR1 is MNHNS and CDR2 SASEGT. V lost 4 bases to trimming and J lost 3 bases, with 21 bases between them. The CDR3 runs to 17 residues. CDR3 coding DNA: TGTGCCAGCAGTGGGACAGCCCATAGTGGGGGCCACTATGGCTACACCTTC. This translates into CASSGTAHSGGHYGYTF.

This rearrangement joins TRBV25-1 to TRBJ2-7; TRBD1 matches 7 bases. The V segment lost 10 bases and the J segment 0 bases; nucleotides outside the gene matches: 9. In germline, CDR1 is MGHDK, CDR2 SYGVNS. The CDR3 spans 14 residues. The CDR3: CATNRDSPSYEQYF. The DNA for the CDR3 is TGTGCCACTAACCGGGACAGCCCCTCCTACGAGCAGTACTTC.

The rearrangement links TRBV2 to TRBJ2-7; 8 bases are a match to TRBD1. CDR1 is SNHLY, CDR2 FYNNEI, per germline. The ends lost 6 bases at V and 6 bases at J; junction bases unmatched: 13. This CDR3 has 15 amino acids. This CDR3 is CASSNLPGGSGEQYF. The CDR3 DNA is TGTGCCAGCAGCAATCTTCCAGGGGGCTCGGGCGAGCAGTACTTC. The full variable domain, in which reference TRBV2 and TRBJ2-7 provide the parts outside the CDR3, is EPEVTQTPSHQVTQMGQEVILRCVPISNHLYFYWYRQILGQKVEFLVSFYNNEISEKSEIFDDQFSVERPDGSNFTLKIRSTKLEDSAMYFCASSNLPGGSGEQYFGPGTRLTVT.

V is TRBV6-5 and J is TRBJ2-7, with D possibly TRBD1 on 5 matching bases. The germline V gene encodes CDR1 MNHEY and CDR2 SVGAGI. Deletions cut 6 bases from V and 2 bases from J, with 8 bases between. This CDR3 region has 12 residues. The CDR3 reads CASRPGPYEQYF. The CDR3 DNA reads TGTGCCAGCAGACCAGGGCCCTACGAGCAGTACTTC.

This chain uses TRBV21-1 with TRBJ1-3; no DNA check was done on the table's D call, TRBD1. TRBV21-1 is designated a pseudogene. The CDR3 runs 20 residues. CDR3 sequence (DNA): TGTGCCAGCAGCAAAGATCGGAGTAGCGACAGGGGATTATCTGGAAACACCATATATTTT. Translating gives CASSKDRSSDRGLSGNTIYF.

Comments on this clone: Within the sample, other DNA sequences also encode this same CDR3. The genes are TRBV5-1 and TRBJ2-3; D possibly matches TRBD1 or TRBD2 (5 bases each). Germline V gene lookup returns CDR1 SGHRS and CDR2 YFSETQ. Trimming pared 1 base from V and 1 base from J, leaving 10 bases between. The CDR3 has 15 residues. The CDR3 coding sequence is TGCGCCAGCAGCTTGAGAGGGGTCGGCACAGATACGCAGTATTTT. It codes for CASSLRGVGTDTQYF.

The chain uses TRBV7-2 and TRBJ1-1; the D gene is possibly TRBD1 (6 bases). This CDR3 has 12 residues. CDR1 is SGHTA, CDR2 FQGNSA, per germline. Trimming stripped 5 bases from V and 9 bases from J, with 13 bases between. The CDR3 nucleotides read TGTGCCAGCAGCCGCTTGACAGGACAAGCTTTCTTT. It specifies CASSRLTGQAFF.

The chain combines TRBV7-2 with TRBJ2-1; D is unresolved. The ends were cut back, 5 bases at V and 2 bases at J, with 16 bases in the middle. CDR3 size: 16 residues. Germline V lookup: CDR1 SGHTA, CDR2 FQGNSA. CDR3 residues: CASSHDNPYAYNEQFF. The CDR3 DNA follows: TGTGCCAGCAGCCACGATAACCCGTACGCCTACAATGAGCAGTTCTTC.

The sample holds a few counts of this clone. The CDR3, as DNA: TGTGCCAGCGCACGAGCCGGGACAGGCTACGAGCAGTACTTC. Translation gives CASARAGTGYEQYF. This sequence joins TRBV25-1 and TRBJ2-7; TRBD1 agrees at 8 bases. This CDR3 region has 14 residues. V was pared by 8 bases and J by 3 bases, with 9 bases of the junction left unmatched. Germline V gene data show CDR1 as MGHDK and CDR2 as SYGVNS.

The J gene is TRBJ2-7, the V gene TRBV2, with D maybe TRBD2 (6 bases). Germline V gene data show CDR1 as SNHLY and CDR2 as FYNNEI. Trimming pared 2 bases from V and 2 bases from J, leaving 10 bases between. This CDR3 spans 14 amino acids. DNA for the CDR3: TGTGCCAGCAGTGAATGGAGGACTACCTACGAGCAGTACTTC. Its translation: CASSEWRTTYEQYF.

The chain carries TRBV2 and TRBJ1-1; no clear D gene. V lost 3 bases and J 1 base, leaving 3 bases between the germline ends. Per germline, CDR1 SNHLY and CDR2 FYNNEI. This CDR3 region has 12 residues. Here the CDR3 DNA reads TGTGCCAGCAGTGAGCAGAACACTGAAGCTTTCTTT. Protein product: CASSEQNTEAFF.

The gene calls are TRBV11-2 and TRBJ1-1; no reliable D call. The CDR3 is 18 residues long. V was clipped by 5 bases and J by 1 base, with 23 bases between them. The germline V gene has CDR1 SGHAT and CDR2 FQNNGV. The CDR3 region is CASSRRYRVKDQNTEAFF. DNA for the CDR3: TGTGCCAGCAGCCGAAGGTACCGGGTCAAGGACCAGAACACTGAAGCTTTCTTT.

This rearrangement joins TRBV29-1 to TRBJ1-2; maybe TRBD1 (6 bases). The CDR3 has 12 amino acids. Trimming left V 6 bases short and J 10 bases short, with 18 bases between. From germline, CDR1 is SQVTM and CDR2 ANQGSEA. The CDR3 is CSVTRAQGDYTF. The CDR3 DNA sequence: TGCAGCGTGACCCGGGCACAGGGTGACTACACCTTC. The variable domain in full, with the rest retrieved from reference TRBV29-1 and TRBJ1-2, is SAVISQKPSRDICQRGTSLTIQCQVDSQVTMMFWYRQQPGQSLTLIATANQGSEATYESGFVIDKFPISRPNLTFSTLTVSNMSPEDSSIYLCSVTRAQGDYTFGSGTRLTVV.

The rearrangement uses TRBV18 and TRBJ1-6; 9 bases are a match to TRBD1. V dropped 0 bases and J dropped 10; count of bases not matched to a gene: 7. In germline, CDR1 is KGHSH, CDR2 LQKENI. The CDR3 extends over 16 amino acids. CDR3 sequence: CASSPPFDRGRSPLHF. The CDR3 DNA reads as TGTGCCAGCTCACCACCGTTCGACAGGGGGAGATCACCCCTCCACTTT.

The J gene is TRBJ2-5, the V gene TRBV10-3, with 9 nucleotides matching TRBD2. J lost 4 bases, V lost 4 bases, and 7 bases had no gene match. Germline V gene data show CDR1 as ENHRY and CDR2 as SYGVKD. The CDR3 runs 15 residues. CDR3 sequence reads: CAISGGSGGVETQYF. CDR3 DNA sequence: TGTGCCATCAGTGGGGGTAGCGGGGGAGTAGAGACCCAGTACTTC.

V and J are TRBV2 and TRBJ2-2; D gene unclear. This CDR3 comprises 14 residues. Germline-derived CDR1 and CDR2 are SNHLY and FYNNEI. Between the trimmed V and J ends, which lost 7 bases and 0 bases, there was a span of 9 bases. The CDR3 loop reads CASKLPTNTGELFF. The CDR3 DNA reads as TGTGCCAGCAAACTTCCGACGAACACCGGGGAGCTGTTTTTT.

This clone was detected only once. This chain connects TRBV6-5 to TRBJ2-1; D unclear. The CDR3 has 11 amino acids. V lost 6 bases, J lost 4 bases, and 4 bases lay in between. The germline CDR1 and CDR2 sequences are MNHEY and SVGAGI. The CDR3 is CASRSYNEQFF. In nucleotides, the CDR3 is TGTGCCAGCAGGTCATACAATGAGCAGTTCTTC.

The rearrangement uses TRBV28 and TRBJ2-7; TRBD1 aligns across 7 bases. This CDR3 has 18 residues. Per the germline V gene, CDR1 is MDHEN and CDR2 is SYDVKM. Trimming took 4 bases from V and 0 from J; bases not matched to a gene: 15. The CDR3 protein is CASSWATGRGSGSYEQYF. CDR3 DNA sequence: TGTGCCAGCAGTTGGGCGACAGGGAGAGGGTCAGGCTCCTACGAGCAGTACTTC.